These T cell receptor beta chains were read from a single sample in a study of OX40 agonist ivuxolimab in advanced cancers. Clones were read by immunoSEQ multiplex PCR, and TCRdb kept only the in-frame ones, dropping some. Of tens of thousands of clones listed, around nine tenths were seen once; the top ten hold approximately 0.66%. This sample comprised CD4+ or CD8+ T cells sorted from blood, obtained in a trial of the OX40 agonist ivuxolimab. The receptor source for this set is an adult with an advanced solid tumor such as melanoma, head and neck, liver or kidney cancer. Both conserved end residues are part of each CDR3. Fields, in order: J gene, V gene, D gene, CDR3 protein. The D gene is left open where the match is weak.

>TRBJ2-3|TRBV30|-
CARQPQRDTQYF
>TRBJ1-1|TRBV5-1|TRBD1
CASSSSGQSNTEAFF
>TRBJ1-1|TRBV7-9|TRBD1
CASSSRTRGTEAFF
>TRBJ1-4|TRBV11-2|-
CASSLGSEKLFF
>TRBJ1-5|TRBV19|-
CASSIGSRGFNQPQHF
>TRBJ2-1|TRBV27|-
CASGVEFYNEQFF
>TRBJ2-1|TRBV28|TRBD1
CASRKTGLNEQFF
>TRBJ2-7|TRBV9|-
CASSARPDPQYEQYF
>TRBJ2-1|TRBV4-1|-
CASSQEGTRQFF
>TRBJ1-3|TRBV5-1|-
CASSLGTGISGNTIYF
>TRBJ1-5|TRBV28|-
CASSLLGTEGQPQHF
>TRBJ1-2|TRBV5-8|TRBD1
CASSPPGTGGNYGYTF
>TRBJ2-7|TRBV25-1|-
CASSPTARVAGEQYF
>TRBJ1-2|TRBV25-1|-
CASSESGANYGYTF
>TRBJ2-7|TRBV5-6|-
CASSFSAEQYF
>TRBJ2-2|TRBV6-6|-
CASTSRETGELFF
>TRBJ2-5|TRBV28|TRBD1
CASSVRQGFGETQYF
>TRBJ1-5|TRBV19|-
CATKRGDNQPQHF
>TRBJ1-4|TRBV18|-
CASSPARQATNEKLFF
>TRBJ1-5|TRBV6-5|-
CASKGPHGKKHF